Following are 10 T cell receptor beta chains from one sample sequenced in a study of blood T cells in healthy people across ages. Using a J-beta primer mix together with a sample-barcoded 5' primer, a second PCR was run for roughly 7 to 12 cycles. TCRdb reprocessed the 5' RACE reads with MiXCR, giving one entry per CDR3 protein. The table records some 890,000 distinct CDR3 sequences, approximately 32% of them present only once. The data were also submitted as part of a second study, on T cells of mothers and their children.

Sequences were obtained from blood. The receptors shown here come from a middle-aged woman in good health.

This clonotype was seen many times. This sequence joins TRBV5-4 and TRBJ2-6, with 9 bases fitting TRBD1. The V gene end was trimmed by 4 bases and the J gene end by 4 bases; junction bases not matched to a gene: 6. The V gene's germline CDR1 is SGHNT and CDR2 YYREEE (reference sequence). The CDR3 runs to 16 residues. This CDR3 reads CASSTRTGVGANVLTF. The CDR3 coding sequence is TGTGCCAGCAGCACCCGGACAGGGGTAGGGGCCAACGTCCTGACTTTC.

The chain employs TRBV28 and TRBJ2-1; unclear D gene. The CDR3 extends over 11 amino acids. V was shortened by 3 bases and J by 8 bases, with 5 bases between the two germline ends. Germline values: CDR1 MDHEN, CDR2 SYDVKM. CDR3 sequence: CASSFGDEQFF. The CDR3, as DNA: TGTGCCAGCAGTTTTGGCGATGAGCAGTTCTTC.

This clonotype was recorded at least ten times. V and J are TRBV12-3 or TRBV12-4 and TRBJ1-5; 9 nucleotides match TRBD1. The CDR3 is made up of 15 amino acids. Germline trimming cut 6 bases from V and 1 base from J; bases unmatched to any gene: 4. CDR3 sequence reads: CASRPGQGSNQPQHF. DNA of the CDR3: TGTGCCAGCAGACCCGGACAGGGGAGCAATCAGCCCCAGCATTTT.

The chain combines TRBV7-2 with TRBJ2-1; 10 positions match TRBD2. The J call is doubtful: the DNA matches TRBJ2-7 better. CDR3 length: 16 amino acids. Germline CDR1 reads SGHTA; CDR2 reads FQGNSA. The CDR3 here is CASSPQAGGLRDEQYF. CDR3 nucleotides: TGTGCCAGCAGCCCCCAAGCGGGGGGGTTGAGGGATGAGCAGTACTTC.

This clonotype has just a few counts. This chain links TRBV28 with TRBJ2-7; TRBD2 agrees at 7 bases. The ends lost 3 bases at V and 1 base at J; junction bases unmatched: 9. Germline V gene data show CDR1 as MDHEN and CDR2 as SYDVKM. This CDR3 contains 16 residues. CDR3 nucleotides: TGTGCCAGCAGTTTCCCTGTGCTAGCGGATTCCTACGAGCAGTACTTC. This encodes CASSFPVLADSYEQYF.

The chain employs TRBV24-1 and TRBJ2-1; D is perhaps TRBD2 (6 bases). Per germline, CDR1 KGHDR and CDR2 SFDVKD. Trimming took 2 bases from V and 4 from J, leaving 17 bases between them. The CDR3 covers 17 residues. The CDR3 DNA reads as TGTGCCACCAGTGATTCGGGGGTTGAGGGGTCGTACAATGAGCAGTTCTTC. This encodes CATSDSGVEGSYNEQFF.

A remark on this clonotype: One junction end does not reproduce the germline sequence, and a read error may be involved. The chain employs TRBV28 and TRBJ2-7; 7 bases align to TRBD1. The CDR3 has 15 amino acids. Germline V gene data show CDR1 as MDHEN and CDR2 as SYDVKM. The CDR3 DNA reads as TGTACCAGCAGTCCCCAAGACAGGGCGGTCTACGAGCAGTACTTC. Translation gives CTSSPQDRAVYEQYF.

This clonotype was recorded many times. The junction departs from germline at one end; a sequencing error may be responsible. In DNA, the CDR3 is TGTGCCAGCAGCTTAGGCCAACTCTATGGCTACACCTTC. Amino acids: CASSLGQLYGYTF. The rearrangement joins TRBV5-1 to TRBJ1-2; no clear D gene. The CDR3 is 13 residues long. Germline V gene data show CDR1 as SGHRS and CDR2 as YFSETQ. Full variable domain (remainder filled in from reference TRBV5-1 and TRBJ1-2): KAGVTQTPRYLIKTRGQQVTLSCSPISGHRSVSWYQQTPGQGLQFLFEYFSETQRNKGNFPGRFSGRQFSNSRSEMNVSTLELGDSALYLCASSLGQLYGYTFGSGTRLTVV.

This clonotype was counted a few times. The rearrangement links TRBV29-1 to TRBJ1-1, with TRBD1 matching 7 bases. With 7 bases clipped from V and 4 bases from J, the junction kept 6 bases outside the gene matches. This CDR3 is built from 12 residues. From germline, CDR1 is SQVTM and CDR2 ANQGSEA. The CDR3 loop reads CSATTGSTEAFF. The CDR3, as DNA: TGCAGCGCCACGACAGGGAGCACTGAAGCTTTCTTT.

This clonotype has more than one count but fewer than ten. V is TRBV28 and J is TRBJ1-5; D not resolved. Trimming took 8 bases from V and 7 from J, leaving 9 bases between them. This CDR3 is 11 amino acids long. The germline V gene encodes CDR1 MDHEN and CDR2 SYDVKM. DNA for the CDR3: TGTGCCAGCTACAGTAGGCAGCCCCAGCATTTT. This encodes CASYSRQPQHF.